Below are 31 T cell receptor beta chains sequenced from a single sample in a study of PD-L1 blockade in urothelial cancer. Sample time point: peripheral blood 6 weeks after treatment start. Here immunoSEQ multiplex PCR was the method, and the copy in TCRdb shows in-frame clones only, minus some. The table records tens of thousands of clones, roughly 89% of them present only once. Sequenced material: PBMCs, taken around atezolizumab (anti-PD-L1) treatment. The receptors shown here come from a man between 65 and 85 years old with urothelial cancer.

The rearrangement uses TRBV5-5 and TRBJ1-2, with D uncertain. The CDR3 totals 15 residues. Trimming cost V 0 bases and J 0 bases, with 9 bases left between them. Germline V gene lookup returns CDR1 SGHKS and CDR2 YYEKEE (reference sequence). In DNA, the CDR3 is TGTGCCAGCAGCTTGGGAGGGCCGTCTAACTATGGCTACACCTTC. Translated, it gives CASSLGGPSNYGYTF.

This clone was seen just once. The chain joins TRBV11-2 to TRBJ1-5; the D is unclear. This CDR3 contains 13 residues. V gave up 1 base and J gave up 5 bases, with 6 bases separating them. CDR1 and CDR2 (germline): SGHAT, FQNNGV. The CDR3 DNA reads as TGTGCCAGCAGCTTAGGGCCCCATCAGCCCCAGCATTTT. Translation: CASSLGPHQPQHF.

V and J are TRBV28 and TRBJ2-5, with D perhaps matching TRBD1 (6 bases). From germline, CDR1 is MDHEN and CDR2 SYDVKM. CDR3 size: 16 residues. V was trimmed by 4 bases and J by 0 bases, leaving 15 bases between them. CDR3 nucleotides: TGTGCCAGCAGTTATCCGGGACAAATGTACCAAGAGACCCAGTACTTC. This encodes CASSYPGQMYQETQYF.

The V call is TRBV7-2, the J call TRBJ2-3; D may be TRBD2 (6 bases). CDR3 length equals 14 residues. Germline V gene data show CDR1 as SGHTA and CDR2 as FQGNSA. V was shortened by 5 bases and J by 8 bases, with 17 bases between the two germline ends. The CDR3 is CASSRRDGDGTQYF. CDR3 nucleotide sequence: TGTGCCAGCAGCAGGAGGGACGGGGACGGTACGCAGTATTTT.

The chain combines TRBV4-1 with TRBJ2-1; D gene unclear. This CDR3 is 17 amino acids long. V lost 3 bases and J 1 base, leaving 16 bases between the germline ends. CDR1 and CDR2 from the germline V gene are MGHRA and YSYEKL. The CDR3 sequence: CASSHLPSDESYNEQFF. CDR3 nucleotides: TGCGCCAGCAGCCACCTCCCCAGCGATGAGTCCTACAATGAGCAGTTCTTC.

By proportion, this clone is large. V gene TRBV4-1 combines with J gene TRBJ2-1; 7 nucleotides match TRBD1. V was clipped by 4 bases and J by 6 bases; unmatched bases: 3. The CDR3 has 13 amino acids. From germline, CDR1 is MGHRA and CDR2 YSYEKL. CDR3 nucleotides: TGCGCCAGCAGCCTTCCAGGGGGCAATGAGCAGTTCTTC. Protein sequence: CASSLPGGNEQFF.

The V gene is TRBV5-1, the J gene TRBJ2-1, with a possible D match to TRBD2 (6 bases). From germline, CDR1 is SGHRS and CDR2 YFSETQ. The V gene lost 4 bases and the J gene lost 15 bases, with 14 bases spanning the gap. The CDR3 has 11 residues. The CDR3 sequence: CASSQEGFRFF. The CDR3 DNA sequence: TGCGCCAGCAGCCAGGAGGGGTTCCGGTTCTTC.

The genes are TRBV11-2 and TRBJ1-1; a weak D match, TRBD1 (5 bases). CDR3 length: 16 residues. Germline V gives CDR1 SGHAT, CDR2 FQNNGV. Trimming stripped 2 bases from V and 0 bases from J, with 13 bases between. CDR3 loop: CASSLFYRQMNTEAFF. Here the CDR3 DNA reads TGTGCCAGCAGCTTATTTTATCGACAGATGAACACTGAAGCTTTCTTT.

The chain recombines TRBV4-1 with TRBJ1-2, with 7 bases matching TRBD1. V lost 0 bases, J lost 0 bases, and 7 bases stayed unmatched. The CDR3 has 17 residues. Germline lookup yields CDR1 MGHRA and CDR2 YSYEKL. CDR3 protein: CASSQDYGTVSNYGYTF. The CDR3 DNA sequence: TGCGCCAGCAGCCAAGACTACGGGACAGTCTCTAACTATGGCTACACCTTC.

This chain joins TRBV7-9 and TRBJ2-3, with a tentative D call TRBD2 (5 bases). Trimming left V 5 bases short and J 0 bases short, with 21 bases between. This CDR3 contains 18 residues. Per germline, CDR1 SEHNR and CDR2 FQNEAQ (reference sequence). CDR3 nucleotide sequence: TGTGCCAGCAGCCCTCAGACTAACCAAATCTTTAGCACAGATACGCAGTATTTT. Its translation is CASSPQTNQIFSTDTQYF.

This sequence joins TRBV19 and TRBJ2-3, with 10 bases aligning to TRBD2. Trimming cost V 7 bases and J 3 bases; bases outside gene matches: 19. Germline values: CDR1 LNHDA, CDR2 SQIVND (reference sequence). The CDR3 consists of 19 residues. CDR3 nucleotides: TGTGCCAGTATCGTCCCCCCTCCTCTAGCGGGAGCCAGGACAGATACGCAGTATTTT. Translating gives CASIVPPPLAGARTDTQYF. The entire variable domain, with the rest obtained from reference TRBV19 and TRBJ2-3, is as follows: DGGITQSPKYLFRKEGQNVTLSCEQNLNHDAMYWYRQDPGQGLRLIYYSQIVNDFQKGDIAEGYSVSREKKESFPLTVTSAQKNPTAFYLCASIVPPPLAGARTDTQYFGPGTRLTVL.

The chain joins TRBV2 to TRBJ1-1; no firm D call. Trimming shortened V by 6 bases and J by 5 bases, and 13 bases separated the two germline ends. This CDR3 spans 13 amino acids. Germline V lookup: CDR1 SNHLY, CDR2 FYNNEI. CDR3 sequence: CASRPPTGTEAFF. CDR3 nucleotide sequence: TGTGCCAGCAGGCCGCCAACGGGGACTGAAGCTTTCTTT.

The chain is built from TRBV27 and TRBJ2-3; 16 bases fit TRBD2. CDR1 is MNHEY, CDR2 SMNVEV, per germline (reference sequence). This CDR3 comprises 20 residues. V lost 5 bases, J lost 3 bases, and 14 bases stayed unmatched. CDR3: CASSPPGTSGRALMTDTQYF. The CDR3 DNA reads TGTGCCAGCAGTCCCCCCGGGACTAGCGGGAGGGCCCTCATGACAGATACGCAGTATTTT.

This rearrangement joins TRBV19 to TRBJ1-5; a possible D gene is TRBD1 (6 bases). This CDR3 region has 18 residues. V was clipped by 3 bases and J by 0 bases, with 18 bases between them. The V gene's germline CDR1 is LNHDA and CDR2 SQIVND (reference sequence). CDR3 sequence reads: CASSISGRQAYSNQPQHF. The CDR3 DNA is TGTGCCAGTAGTATTTCCGGCCGACAGGCGTATAGCAATCAGCCCCAGCATTTT.

The gene calls are TRBV7-3 and TRBJ2-7; no clear D. Germline CDR1 and CDR2: SGHTA and FQGTGA. This CDR3 contains 13 residues. Trimming took off 3 bases at V and 3 bases at J, with 9 bases between the two ends. CDR3 nucleotide sequence: TGTGCCAGCAGCTTGAGACACGACTACGAGCAGTACTTC. As protein: CASSLRHDYEQYF. Looking up the rest from reference TRBV7-3 and TRBJ2-7 gives the full variable domain: GAGVSQTPSNKVTEKGKYVELRCDPISGHTALYWYRQSLGQGPEFLIYFQGTGAADDSGLPNDRFFAVRPEGSVSTLKIQRTERGDSAVYLCASSLRHDYEQYFGPGTRLTVT.

This chain links TRBV27 with TRBJ1-5, with 10 bases aligning to TRBD1. Germline lookup yields CDR1 MNHEY and CDR2 SMNVEV (reference sequence). This CDR3 has 15 amino acids. Germline trimming cut 6 bases from V and 6 bases from J; bases unmatched to any gene: 8. The CDR3 coding sequence is TGTGCCAGCAGCCCGGGACAGGGGTTTGGTCAGCCCCAGCATTTT. Its protein is CASSPGQGFGQPQHF.

The chain joins TRBV25-1 to TRBJ2-7; 12 positions agree with TRBD2. Germline V gene sequence: CDR1 MGHDK, CDR2 SYGVNS. The CDR3 runs to 16 residues. Losses at the gene ends were 4 bases for V and 6 bases for J; bases not matched to a gene: 10. Here the CDR3 reads CASSASGRGKVSEQYF. The CDR3 nucleotides read TGTGCCAGCAGTGCTAGCGGGAGGGGCAAGGTATCCGAGCAGTACTTC.

The genes are TRBV2 and TRBJ2-3, with D unclear. This CDR3 is 13 amino acids long. V lost 4 bases to trimming and J lost 3 bases, with 8 bases between them. Germline V gene data show CDR1 as SNHLY and CDR2 as FYNNEI. The CDR3 region is CASSGDSTDTQYF. The CDR3 nucleotides are TGTGCCAGCAGTGGAGATAGTACAGATACGCAGTATTTT.

The chain recombines TRBV19 with TRBJ2-1, with unresolved D. Trimming pared 3 bases from V and 7 bases from J, leaving 10 bases between. Germline values: CDR1 LNHDA, CDR2 SQIVND (reference sequence). This CDR3 spans 13 amino acids. The CDR3 DNA reads TGTGCCAGTAGTATGTTTCCCGGGAATGAGCAGTTCTTC. Translated: CASSMFPGNEQFF.

V is TRBV6-1 and J is TRBJ1-5; 7 bases match TRBD1. The CDR3 has 17 residues. After removal of 2 bases from V and 6 bases from J, the junction contained 13 bases not matched to a gene. Germline V CDR1 and CDR2: MNHNS, SASEGT. CDR3 sequence reads: CASSEKGLGTASQPQHF. The CDR3 nucleotides read TGTGCCAGCAGTGAAAAGGGATTGGGGACAGCGAGTCAGCCCCAGCATTTT.

The CDR3: CASSLTANYGYTF. Here the CDR3 DNA reads TGTGCCAGTAGTCTGACAGCTAACTATGGCTACACCTTC. The J gene is TRBJ1-2, the V gene TRBV19; D might be TRBD1 (5 bases). The V gene's germline CDR1 is LNHDA and CDR2 SQIVND (reference sequence). There are 13 residues in the CDR3. V was trimmed by 5 bases and J by 0 bases, leaving 7 bases between them.

V is TRBV28 and J is TRBJ2-1, with a tentative D call TRBD2 (7 bases). The CDR3 runs 15 residues. CDR1 is MDHEN and CDR2 is SYDVKM in the germline V gene. V was clipped by 10 bases and J by 10 bases, with 26 bases between them. CDR3 sequence: CATSGGGAGGREQFF. The CDR3 DNA is TGTGCCACCTCGGGGGGCGGGGCCGGGGGAAGGGAGCAGTTCTTC. Full variable domain (remainder filled in from reference TRBV28 and TRBJ2-1): DVKVTQSSRYLVKRTGEKVFLECVQDMDHENMFWYRQDPGLGLRLIYFSYDVKMKEKGDIPEGYSVSREKKERFSLILESASTNQTSMYLCATSGGGAGGREQFFGPGTRLTVL.

The gene calls are TRBV7-7 and TRBJ2-1, with 14 positions matching TRBD2. With 4 bases clipped from V and 4 bases from J, the junction kept 3 bases outside the gene matches. Germline CDR1 is SSHAT and CDR2 is FNYEAQ (reference sequence). The CDR3 is 16 amino acids. The CDR3 sequence: CASSSGLAGGYNEQFF. The DNA of the CDR3 is TGTGCCAGCAGCTCAGGACTAGCGGGAGGATACAATGAGCAGTTCTTC.

The chain has TRBV5-5 and TRBJ1-2; D unresolved. CDR1 is SGHKS and CDR2 is YYEKEE in the germline V gene (reference sequence). Trimming took off 1 base at V and 5 bases at J, with 12 bases between the two ends. The CDR3 sequence is 14 residues long. The CDR3 sequence: CASSLSIEIYGYTF. CDR3 DNA sequence: TGTGCCAGCAGCTTGTCGATCGAGATTTATGGCTACACCTTC.

This clone has a handful of counts. The chain couples TRBV30 to TRBJ2-7; TRBD1 aligns across 8 bases. Germline CDR1 GTSNPN, CDR2 SVGIG (reference sequence). The trim removed 1 base at V and 5 bases at J, leaving 4 bases unmatched. CDR3 size: 13 residues. The CDR3 protein is CAWSGQGNHEQYF. As DNA, the CDR3 is TGTGCCTGGAGTGGACAGGGGAACCACGAGCAGTACTTC.

This clone was counted between two and nine times. The gene calls are TRBV5-1 and TRBJ2-1, with TRBD2 matching 13 bases. J gave up 7 bases and V 3 bases, and 4 bases lay outside the gene matches. The CDR3 length is 15 residues. Germline V gives CDR1 SGHRS, CDR2 YFSETQ. This chain's CDR3 is CASSSRLAGGNEQFF. CDR3 in DNA: TGCGCCAGCAGCTCCCGACTAGCGGGAGGAAATGAGCAGTTCTTC.

The V call is TRBV7-9, the J call TRBJ2-1; TRBD1 matches at 9 bases. Germline-derived CDR1 and CDR2 are SEHNR and FQNEAQ (reference sequence). The CDR3 is 15 amino acids. The ends lost 6 bases at V and 3 bases at J; junction bases unmatched: 6. The CDR3 DNA is TGTGCCAGCAGTGAAGGACAGGGGTACTACAATGAGCAGTTCTTC. It is translated as CASSEGQGYYNEQFF.

V is TRBV7-8 and J is TRBJ2-7; D not certain. Trimming removed 3 bases from V and 0 bases from J, with 15 bases in between. There are 16 residues in the CDR3. Germline V lookup: CDR1 SGHVS, CDR2 FQNEAQ. CDR3 DNA: TGTGCCAGCAGCTTTTCTTCCACTTCGAGCTCCTACGAGCAGTACTTC. It is translated as CASSFSSTSSSYEQYF. Looking up the rest from reference TRBV7-8 and TRBJ2-7 gives the full variable domain: GAGVSQSPRYKVAKRGQDVALRCDPISGHVSLFWYQQALGQGPEFLTYFQNEAQLDKSGLPSDRFFAERPEGSVSTLKIQRTQQEDSAVYLCASSFSSTSSSYEQYFGPGTRLTVT.

This chain uses TRBV5-6 with TRBJ2-5; D is ambiguous. This CDR3 contains 14 residues. Germline CDR1 reads SGHDT; CDR2 reads YYEEEE. The V end was cut by 0 bases, the J end by 5 bases, with 11 bases between. This chain's CDR3 is CASSLVSRSETQYF. In nucleotides, the CDR3 is TGTGCCAGCAGCTTGGTATCTAGATCTGAGACCCAGTACTTC.

The rearrangement joins TRBV2 to TRBJ2-7; D perhaps matches TRBD1 (6 bases). The CDR3 is 13 residues long. With 6 bases removed from V and 3 bases from J, the gap between germline ends came to 12 bases. Germline V gene lookup returns CDR1 SNHLY and CDR2 FYNNEI. The CDR3 region has the DNA TGTGCCAGCAGACAGGGCAGGAGCTACGAGCAGTACTTC. Encoded protein: CASRQGRSYEQYF.

This chain uses TRBV11-2 with TRBJ2-1; D may be TRBD2 (5 bases). The germline gives CDR1 SGHAT, CDR2 FQNNGV. With 4 bases removed from V and 2 bases from J, the gap between germline ends came to 21 bases. The CDR3 has 18 amino acids. The CDR3 spells CASSSTSGNWSPYNEQFF. In nucleotides, the CDR3 is TGTGCCAGCAGCTCCACCTCCGGGAATTGGTCCCCCTACAATGAGCAGTTCTTC.